These 22 T cell receptor beta chains were all obtained from the same sample, sequenced in a study of T-cell reconstitution after alpha-beta-depleted transplantation in children. Library preparation (for TCRbeta) was performed with unique molecular identifiers. TCRdb ran MiXCR on the PCR reads and lists one entry per CDR3 protein. The data show more than 200,000 distinct CDR3 sequences, roughly 25% seen once. Here the sequenced sample was PBMCs, taken before TCRalphabeta/CD19-depleted stem cell transplant. All receptors derive from a girl aged 2 to 9 with Fanconi anemia, due to receive a stem cell transplant.

This clonotype was seen many times. The V and J genes are TRBV28 and TRBJ1-1; 10 bases align to TRBD1. V shed 5 bases, J shed 3 bases, and the junction held 6 bases outside the gene matches. This CDR3 contains 15 residues. The germline V gene encodes CDR1 MDHEN and CDR2 SYDVKM. CDR3 nucleotides: TGTGCCAGCAGTGACCCGGGACAGGGGTACACTGAAGCTTTCTTT. Translation: CASSDPGQGYTEAFF.

A few counts support this clonotype. This rearrangement joins TRBV5-1 to TRBJ2-3; D is unclear. The germline V gene has CDR1 SGHRS and CDR2 YFSETQ. The CDR3 consists of 11 residues. Trimming took off 3 bases at V and 5 bases at J, with 4 bases between the two ends. CDR3 protein: CASSWLDTQYF. The CDR3 bases are TGCGCCAGCAGCTGGTTAGATACGCAGTATTTT.

The chain uses TRBV6-5 and TRBJ1-1; the D gene is possibly TRBD1 (5 bases). The CDR3 sequence is 16 residues long. The V gene's germline CDR1 is MNHEY and CDR2 SVGAGI. V shed 4 bases and J shed 0 bases, with 15 bases lying between them. The CDR3 DNA reads TGTGCCAGCAGTTCCTTGTCAGGGAGCATGAACACTGAAGCTTTCTTT. Residues: CASSSLSGSMNTEAFF.

V gene TRBV12-3 or TRBV12-4 combines with J gene TRBJ1-6; D unclear. This CDR3 region has 14 residues. Trimming took 3 bases from V and 8 from J, leaving 11 bases between them. CDR3 protein: CASSFPLEDSPLHF. The CDR3 DNA sequence: TGTGCCAGCAGTTTCCCCCTCGAAGATTCACCCCTCCACTTT.

This clonotype occurred many times. The chain joins TRBV12-3 or TRBV12-4 to TRBJ1-1; D is unresolved. V lost 8 bases, J lost 6 bases, and 10 bases lay in between. The CDR3 consists of 11 residues. The CDR3 sequence: CASQILSEAFF. The CDR3 nucleotides are TGTGCCAGCCAAATACTGTCTGAAGCTTTCTTT.

V is TRBV12-3 or TRBV12-4 and J is TRBJ2-7; D may be TRBD1 (5 bases). The CDR3 extends over 13 amino acids. Trimming pared 5 bases from V and 3 bases from J, leaving 11 bases between. CDR3 nucleotides: TGTGCCAGCAGTCCGGACACCCACTACGAGCAGTACTTC. Translation: CASSPDTHYEQYF.

This clonotype has only a few counts. The chain links TRBV29-1 to TRBJ2-7; 7 bases match TRBD1. CDR1 SQVTM and CDR2 ANQGSEA come from the germline V gene. The CDR3 contains 13 residues. Losses at the gene ends were 5 bases for V and 0 bases for J; bases not matched to a gene: 4. This chain's CDR3 is CSVIGQVSYEQYF. As DNA, the CDR3 is TGCAGCGTTATAGGACAGGTCTCCTACGAGCAGTACTTC.

There are many counts of this clonotype. The CDR3 nucleotides are TGTGCCAGCAGCAAAGGGAGGGGTGCGGAGACCCAGTACTTC. This translates into CASSKGRGAETQYF. This chain connects TRBV21-1 to TRBJ2-5; the listed D gene, TRBD2, was not tested against the DNA. TRBV21-1 is described as a pseudogene. This CDR3 contains 14 residues.

V and J are TRBV2 and TRBJ2-1; 7 nucleotides match TRBD2. Germline-derived CDR1 and CDR2 are SNHLY and FYNNEI. The CDR3 is made up of 18 amino acids. The V and J ends lost 8 bases and 2 bases, in that order; junction bases with no gene match: 18. Here the CDR3 reads CASCFPEAGVIPYNEQFF. CDR3 coding DNA: TGTGCCAGCTGTTTTCCTGAGGCGGGGGTAATTCCCTACAATGAGCAGTTCTTC.

This clonotype turned up a few times. The DNA for the CDR3 is TGTGCCAGCAGTTACTCTGGGAACTTAGCCCCCCTACACAATGAGCAGTTCTTC. Its protein product is CASSYSGNLAPLHNEQFF. The chain employs TRBV6-5 and TRBJ2-1; D ambiguous. Germline CDR1 is MNHEY and CDR2 is SVGAGI. V lost 0 bases and J lost 5, with 20 bases in between. CDR3 size: 18 residues.

The CDR3 loop is CSVLRGASYEQYF. DNA of the CDR3: TGCAGCGTTCTCCGAGGGGCATCCTACGAGCAGTACTTC. The chain recombines TRBV29-1 with TRBJ2-7; possibly TRBD1 or TRBD2 for D (5 bases each). V was pared by 5 bases and J by 1 base, with 12 bases between. The CDR3 extends over 13 amino acids. Germline CDR1 and CDR2: SQVTM and ANQGSEA.

The chain joins TRBV20-1 to TRBJ2-7; D unclear. The V end lost 0 bases, the J end lost 9 bases, and 15 bases lay between the germline ends. The CDR3 extends over 13 amino acids. CDR1 is DFQATT and CDR2 is SNEGSKA in the germline V gene (reference sequence). CDR3 sequence reads: CSARESAKTVQYF. CDR3 DNA sequence: TGCAGTGCTAGAGAATCAGCCAAAACGGTGCAGTACTTC.

This clonotype has just one count. The CDR3 coding sequence is TGTGCCAGCAGTTTCCCCTCATCCCACACAGATACGCAGTATTTT. Translating it yields CASSFPSSHTDTQYF. The V and J genes are TRBV28 and TRBJ2-3; D is ambiguous. The CDR3 is 15 residues long. Per the germline V gene, CDR1 is MDHEN and CDR2 is SYDVKM. V was clipped by 3 bases and J by 2 bases, with 12 bases between them.

This clonotype has at least ten counts. The chain couples TRBV6-5 to TRBJ2-7; 11 positions match TRBD2. The CDR3 sequence is 14 residues long. Unmatched junction bases numbered 3, after V lost 6 bases and J lost 2 bases. Per the germline V gene, CDR1 is MNHEY and CDR2 is SVGAGI. CDR3 DNA sequence: TGTGCCAGCAGCGGGACTAGCGGAACCTACGAGCAGTACTTC. Its translation is CASSGTSGTYEQYF.

This rearrangement joins TRBV28 to TRBJ2-1; D gene ambiguous. Germline CDR1 and CDR2: MDHEN and SYDVKM. This CDR3 is 15 amino acids long. Between the trimmed V and J ends, which lost 7 bases and 6 bases, there was a span of 19 bases. The CDR3 nucleotides are TGTGCCAGCACCCTCCGTACGGTTATGGGCAATGAGCAGTTCTTC. This gives the protein CASTLRTVMGNEQFF.

V usage is TRBV7-3 and J usage is TRBJ2-1, with D tentatively TRBD1 (6 bases). Germline V lookup: CDR1 SGHTA, CDR2 FQGTGA. Trimming pared 5 bases from V and 2 bases from J, leaving 16 bases between. This CDR3 contains 16 residues. The CDR3 sequence: CASSRTGTSTYNEQFF. In nucleotides, the CDR3 is TGTGCCAGCAGCCGAACCGGGACAAGCACCTACAATGAGCAGTTCTTC.

This clonotype appeared many times. The chain employs TRBV12-3 or TRBV12-4 and TRBJ1-4; 9 nucleotides align to TRBD1. The CDR3 length is 14 residues. V dropped 7 bases and J dropped 5; count of bases not matched to a gene: 5. In nucleotides, the CDR3 is TGTGCCAGCAACTTACAGGGGGCGAATGAAAAACTGTTTTTT. Translating gives CASNLQGANEKLFF.

The chain links TRBV6-2 or TRBV6-3 to TRBJ1-5; no reliable D call. Germline lookup yields CDR1 MNHEY and CDR2 SVGEGT. V was pared by 0 bases and J by 2 bases, with 11 bases between. There are 16 residues in the CDR3. The CDR3 protein is CASSYSMDHGNQPQHF. CDR3 nucleotide sequence: TGTGCCAGCAGTTACTCGATGGACCATGGCAATCAGCCCCAGCATTTT.

The chain has TRBV6-1 and TRBJ1-3; D is unclear. Per the germline V gene, CDR1 is MNHNS and CDR2 is SASEGT. The CDR3 consists of 13 residues. Trimming pared 7 bases from V and 2 bases from J, leaving 9 bases between. CDR3 in DNA: TGTGCCAGCACCTACAGTCCTGGAAACACCATATATTTT. This sequence encodes CASTYSPGNTIYF.

The rearrangement joins TRBV29-1 to TRBJ2-1, with D possibly being TRBD2 (5 bases). The CDR3 runs 17 residues. Germline V gives CDR1 SQVTM, CDR2 ANQGSEA. V dropped 3 bases and J dropped 0 bases, with 18 bases sitting between them. The CDR3 DNA follows: TGCAGCGTTGAGGGAATACTAGGACGGGCCTCCTACAATGAGCAGTTCTTC. Its protein product is CSVEGILGRASYNEQFF.

The chain carries TRBV7-2 and TRBJ2-2; perhaps TRBD1 as D (5 bases). CDR3 length equals 13 residues. The V end lost 6 bases, the J end lost 6 bases, and 11 bases lay between the germline ends. Germline CDR1 is SGHTA and CDR2 is FQGNSA. This chain's CDR3 is CASRGQGSGELFF. CDR3 nucleotides: TGTGCCAGCAGGGGCCAGGGTTCCGGGGAGCTGTTTTTT.

The chain has TRBV20-1 and TRBJ1-2; 7 bases map to TRBD1. This CDR3 comprises 13 residues. V shed 6 bases, J shed 3 bases, and the junction held 7 bases outside the gene matches. Germline-derived CDR1 and CDR2 are DFQATT and SNEGSKA (reference sequence). CDR3: CSANRGDHYGYTF. The CDR3 DNA reads TGCAGTGCAAACAGGGGAGATCACTATGGCTACACCTTC.